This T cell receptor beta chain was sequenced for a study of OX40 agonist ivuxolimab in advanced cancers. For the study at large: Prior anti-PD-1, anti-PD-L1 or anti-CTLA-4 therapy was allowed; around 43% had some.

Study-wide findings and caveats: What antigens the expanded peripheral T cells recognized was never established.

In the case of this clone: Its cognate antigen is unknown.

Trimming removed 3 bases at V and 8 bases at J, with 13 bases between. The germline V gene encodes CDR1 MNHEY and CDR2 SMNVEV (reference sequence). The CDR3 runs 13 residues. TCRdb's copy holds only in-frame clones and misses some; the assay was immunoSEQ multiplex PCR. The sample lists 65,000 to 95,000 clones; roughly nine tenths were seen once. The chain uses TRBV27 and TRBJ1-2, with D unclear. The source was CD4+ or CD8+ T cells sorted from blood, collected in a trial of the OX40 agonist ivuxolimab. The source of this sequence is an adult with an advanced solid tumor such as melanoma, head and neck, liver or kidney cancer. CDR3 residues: CASSFRDSGGYTF. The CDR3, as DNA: TGTGCCAGCAGTTTCCGGGATTCTGGCGGCTACACCTTC.